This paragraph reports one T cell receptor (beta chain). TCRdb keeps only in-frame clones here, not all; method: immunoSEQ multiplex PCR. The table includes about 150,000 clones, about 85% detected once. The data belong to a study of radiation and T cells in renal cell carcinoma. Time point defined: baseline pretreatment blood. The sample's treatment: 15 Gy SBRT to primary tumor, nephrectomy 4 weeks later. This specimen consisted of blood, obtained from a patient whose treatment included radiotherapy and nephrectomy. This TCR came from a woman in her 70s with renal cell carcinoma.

CDR3 sequence reads: CASSFLGNEQFF. CDR3 DNA: TGTGCCAGCAGTTTCCTCGGGAATGAGCAGTTCTTC. This chain links TRBV27 with TRBJ2-1, with D hard to call. Trimming took 3 bases from V and 7 from J, leaving 7 bases between them. The CDR3 contains 12 residues. CDR1 MNHEY and CDR2 SMNVEV come from the germline V gene (reference sequence).